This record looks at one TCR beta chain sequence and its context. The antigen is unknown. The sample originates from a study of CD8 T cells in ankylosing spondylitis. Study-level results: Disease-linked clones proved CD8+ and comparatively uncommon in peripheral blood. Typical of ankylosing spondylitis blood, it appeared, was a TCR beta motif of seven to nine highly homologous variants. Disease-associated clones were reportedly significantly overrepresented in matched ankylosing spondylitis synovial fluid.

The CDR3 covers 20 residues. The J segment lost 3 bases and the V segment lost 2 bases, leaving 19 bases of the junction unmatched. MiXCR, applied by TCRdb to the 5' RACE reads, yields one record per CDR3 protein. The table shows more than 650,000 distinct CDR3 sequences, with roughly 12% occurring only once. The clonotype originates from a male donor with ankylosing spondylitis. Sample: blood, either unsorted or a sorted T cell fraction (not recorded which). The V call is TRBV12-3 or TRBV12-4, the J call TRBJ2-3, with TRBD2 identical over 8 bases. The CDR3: CASSLWGRLSERERTDTQYF. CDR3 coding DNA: TGTGCCAGCAGTTTATGGGGTCGTTTGAGTGAGCGGGAGAGGACAGATACGCAGTATTTT.